These T cell receptor beta chains were read from a single sample in a study of PD-1 blockade in classical Hodgkin lymphoma. Produced via immunoSEQ multiplex PCR; TCRdb's table is partial and in-frame only. This table has approximately 10,000 clones, roughly 84% appearing once. The sample here was CD8+ T cells from blood, taken at baseline. The source of these receptors is a human donor with classical Hodgkin lymphoma. CDR3s include the opening cysteine and the closing phenylalanine or tryptophan. D genes are given only for firm matches. Clone size, where shown, is once, few, many, or a class for clones that have expanded.

clone_size: NA
j_call: TRBJ1-4
d_call: NA
v_call: TRBV4-1
cdr3_nt: TGCGCCAGCAGCCAAGTCTTGTTTTTCTCCCGTTGGTATACTAATGAAAAACTGTTTTTT
cdr3_aa: CASSQVLFFSRWYTNEKLFF

clone_size: NA
j_call: TRBJ2-4
d_call: TRBD1
v_call: TRBV27
cdr3_nt: TGTGCCAGCAGTTTAGGGACAGGTGGGAACATTCAGTACTTC
cdr3_aa: CASSLGTGGNIQYF

clone_size: NA
j_call: TRBJ2-2
d_call: NA
v_call: TRBV16
cdr3_nt: TGTGCCAGCAGCCAAACTGCCGGGAGCAGTAACACCGGGGAGCTGTTTTTT
cdr3_aa: CASSQTAGSSNTGELFF

clone_size: NA
j_call: TRBJ2-5
d_call: NA
v_call: TRBV21-1
cdr3_nt: TGTGCCAGCAGCAAATGGAACGGAAAAATACAAGAGACCCAGTACTTC
cdr3_aa: CASSKWNGKIQETQYF

clone_size: NA
j_call: TRBJ1-4
d_call: TRBD1
v_call: TRBV14
cdr3_nt: TGTGCCAGCACCCCAAGACAGGGAACTAATGAAAAACTGTTTTTT
cdr3_aa: CASTPRQGTNEKLFF

clone_size: NA
j_call: TRBJ2-7
d_call: TRBD1
v_call: TRBV4-1
cdr3_nt: TGCGCCAGCAGGAGGGGACAGGGGATCGACGAGCAGTACTTC
cdr3_aa: CASRRGQGIDEQYF

clone_size: NA
j_call: TRBJ2-7
d_call: NA
v_call: TRBV28
cdr3_nt: TGTGCCAGCAGTTTAAAACTATACGAGCAGTACTTC
cdr3_aa: CASSLKLYEQYF

clone_size: few
j_call: TRBJ1-1
d_call: NA
v_call: TRBV19
cdr3_nt: TGTGCCAGTAGTAAGGAGGACACTTCGAACACTGAAGCTTTCTTT
cdr3_aa: CASSKEDTSNTEAFF

clone_size: NA
j_call: TRBJ2-6
d_call: TRBD1
v_call: TRBV27
cdr3_nt: TGTGCCACCGGACAGGGGCCAAGCTCTGGGGCCAACGTCCTGACTTTC
cdr3_aa: CATGQGPSSGANVLTF

clone_size: NA
j_call: TRBJ2-3
d_call: TRBD2
v_call: TRBV6-1
cdr3_nt: TGTGCCAGCAGGAATCTAGCGGGGTTCACAGATACGCAGTATTTT
cdr3_aa: CASRNLAGFTDTQYF

clone_size: NA
j_call: TRBJ1-5
d_call: TRBD1
v_call: TRBV29-1
cdr3_nt: TGCAGCGTGGGGACAGGGTTGAATCAGCCCCAGCATTTT
cdr3_aa: CSVGTGLNQPQHF

clone_size: NA
j_call: TRBJ2-2
d_call: NA
v_call: TRBV4-1
cdr3_nt: TGCGCCAGCAGCCAAGAATCAGGGGCGGTCACCGGGGAGCTGTTTTTT
cdr3_aa: CASSQESGAVTGELFF

clone_size: NA
j_call: TRBJ1-1
d_call: NA
v_call: TRBV15
cdr3_nt: TGTGCCACCAGCAGGACAGGAGGGAACACTGAAGCTTTCTTT
cdr3_aa: CATSRTGGNTEAFF

clone_size: NA
j_call: TRBJ1-2
d_call: TRBD1
v_call: TRBV27
cdr3_nt: TGTGCCAGCAGTGAAGGGGGACAGAACTATGGCTACACCTTC
cdr3_aa: CASSEGGQNYGYTF

clone_size: NA
j_call: TRBJ2-2
d_call: NA
v_call: TRBV11-3
cdr3_nt: TGTGCCAGCAGCTCTTACTTGGGCCGGGAGCTGTTTTTT
cdr3_aa: CASSSYLGRELFF

clone_size: NA
j_call: TRBJ2-1
d_call: NA
v_call: TRBV28
cdr3_nt: TGTGCCAGCACGTCCAACAATGAGCAGTTCTTC
cdr3_aa: CASTSNNEQFF

clone_size: NA
j_call: TRBJ2-5
d_call: TRBD1
v_call: TRBV2
cdr3_nt: TGTGCCAGCAGCGCCGGGACAGAAGCGACCTCGATGGGGGAGACCCAGTACTTC
cdr3_aa: CASSAGTEATSMGETQYF

clone_size: few
j_call: TRBJ1-5
d_call: TRBD1
v_call: TRBV19
cdr3_nt: TGTGCCAGTAGTCCTTCGGCCGGGACAGGCAATCAGCCCCAGCATTTT
cdr3_aa: CASSPSAGTGNQPQHF

clone_size: few
j_call: TRBJ1-1
d_call: NA
v_call: TRBV7-9
cdr3_nt: TGTGCCAGCAGCTTAATCCTCTCCGACACTGAAGCTTTCTTT
cdr3_aa: CASSLILSDTEAFF

clone_size: NA
j_call: TRBJ2-3
d_call: TRBD2
v_call: TRBV7-9
cdr3_nt: TGTGCCAGCAGCCTAGGGGGACTAGCGGGACCAGATACGCAGTATTTT
cdr3_aa: CASSLGGLAGPDTQYF

clone_size: NA
j_call: TRBJ1-1
d_call: TRBD1
v_call: TRBV9
cdr3_nt: TGTGCCAGCAGCGAGGACAGGCTGATGAACACTGAAGCTTTCTTT
cdr3_aa: CASSEDRLMNTEAFF

clone_size: NA
j_call: TRBJ2-2
d_call: NA
v_call: TRBV19
cdr3_nt: TGTGCCACCACGGACTGGTTGAACACCGGGGAGCTGTTTTTT
cdr3_aa: CATTDWLNTGELFF

clone_size: NA
j_call: TRBJ2-1
d_call: NA
v_call: TRBV4-1
cdr3_nt: TGCGCCAGCAGCCAAACATCGCAATACAATGAGCAGTTCTTC
cdr3_aa: CASSQTSQYNEQFF

clone_size: NA
j_call: TRBJ2-7
d_call: NA
v_call: TRBV5-5
cdr3_nt: TGTGCCAGCAGCTTGTTGTGGGAGCGCTCCTACGAGCAGTACTTC
cdr3_aa: CASSLLWERSYEQYF

clone_size: NA
j_call: TRBJ2-5
d_call: NA
v_call: TRBV4-1
cdr3_nt: TGCGCCAGCAGCCAAGAACTCCGCCTGGGTGAAGAGACCCAGTACTTC
cdr3_aa: CASSQELRLGEETQYF

clone_size: NA
j_call: TRBJ2-1
d_call: NA
v_call: TRBV7-9
cdr3_nt: TGTGCCAGCAGCTTAGTAATAGGGGAGGACAATGAGCAGTTCTTC
cdr3_aa: CASSLVIGEDNEQFF

clone_size: NA
j_call: TRBJ2-3
d_call: TRBD2
v_call: TRBV13
cdr3_nt: TGTGCCAGCAGCTCGCCGGGACTAGCGGGAGTCACTGGCACAGATACGCAGTATTTT
cdr3_aa: CASSSPGLAGVTGTDTQYF

clone_size: NA
j_call: TRBJ1-1
d_call: TRBD1
v_call: TRBV4-3
cdr3_nt: TGCGCCAGCAGCCAAGCCGGGACAGGGAAGACTGAAGCTTTCTTT
cdr3_aa: CASSQAGTGKTEAFF

clone_size: NA
j_call: TRBJ2-7
d_call: TRBD1
v_call: TRBV27
cdr3_nt: TGTGCCAGTAGGACAGGGGGCGAGCAGTACTTC
cdr3_aa: CASRTGGEQYF

clone_size: NA
j_call: TRBJ1-1
d_call: NA
v_call: TRBV30
cdr3_nt: TGTGCCTGGAATACGGGGGCCGGGGACACTGAAGCTTTCTTT
cdr3_aa: CAWNTGAGDTEAFF

clone_size: few
j_call: TRBJ1-2
d_call: NA
v_call: TRBV5-1
cdr3_nt: TGCGCCAGCAGCTTCTTTGAGACTCCTGGGGATGGCTACACCTTC
cdr3_aa: CASSFFETPGDGYTF

clone_size: NA
j_call: TRBJ2-1
d_call: NA
v_call: TRBV29-1
cdr3_nt: TGCAGCGTTGGGGGGGGCATGCGGGTCAATGAGCAGTTCTTC
cdr3_aa: CSVGGGMRVNEQFF

clone_size: NA
j_call: TRBJ2-1
d_call: NA
v_call: TRBV30
cdr3_nt: TGTGCCTGGAGTTTCGGGCGCTACAATGAGCAGTTCTTC
cdr3_aa: CAWSFGRYNEQFF

clone_size: NA
j_call: TRBJ1-1
d_call: NA
v_call: TRBV9
cdr3_nt: TGTGCCAGCAGCTCGACAGGGAACACTGAAGCTTTCTTT
cdr3_aa: CASSSTGNTEAFF

clone_size: few
j_call: TRBJ2-7
d_call: NA
v_call: TRBV7-9
cdr3_nt: TGTGCCAGCAGCCCCTACCCCGGGCAGGGACTTTCAGTTAGTGACGAGCAGTACTTC
cdr3_aa: CASSPYPGQGLSVSDEQYF

clone_size: NA
j_call: TRBJ1-4
d_call: NA
v_call: TRBV25-1
cdr3_nt: TGTGCCAGCAGTGGCGCCCCGAAGGGGGGACTTAATGAAAAACTGTTTTTT
cdr3_aa: CASSGAPKGGLNEKLFF

clone_size: NA
j_call: TRBJ2-1
d_call: NA
v_call: TRBV7-9
cdr3_nt: TGTGCCAGCAGCGGGGGGTTGGAGCTTGAGCAGTTCTTC
cdr3_aa: CASSGGLELEQFF

clone_size: NA
j_call: TRBJ2-1
d_call: TRBD2
v_call: TRBV28
cdr3_nt: TGTGCCAGCAGTCAAAGTAGCGGGAGTCCCTACAATGAGCAGTTCTTC
cdr3_aa: CASSQSSGSPYNEQFF

clone_size: once
j_call: TRBJ2-3
d_call: NA
v_call: TRBV2
cdr3_nt: TGTGCCAGCAGTGACAGCCTAAAACCAGATACGCAGTATTTT
cdr3_aa: CASSDSLKPDTQYF

clone_size: NA
j_call: TRBJ2-7
d_call: NA
v_call: TRBV7-9
cdr3_nt: TGTGCCAGCAGCTTCTATCCGGGACCTCTAACGCAGTACTTC
cdr3_aa: CASSFYPGPLTQYF

clone_size: NA
j_call: TRBJ2-3
d_call: NA
v_call: TRBV30
cdr3_nt: TGTGCCTGGGGACCGGGACCGAGAAGCACAGATACGCAGTATTTT
cdr3_aa: CAWGPGPRSTDTQYF